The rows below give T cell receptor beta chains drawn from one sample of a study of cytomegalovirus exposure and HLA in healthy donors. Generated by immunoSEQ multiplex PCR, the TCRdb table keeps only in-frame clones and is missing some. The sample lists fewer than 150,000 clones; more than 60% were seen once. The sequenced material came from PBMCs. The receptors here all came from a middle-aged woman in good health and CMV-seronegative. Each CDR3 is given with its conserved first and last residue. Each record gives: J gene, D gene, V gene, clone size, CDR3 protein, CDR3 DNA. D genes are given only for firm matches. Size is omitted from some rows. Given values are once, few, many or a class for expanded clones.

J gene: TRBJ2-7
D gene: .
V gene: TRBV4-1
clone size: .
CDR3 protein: CASSLAQGQPYEQYF
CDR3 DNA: TGCGCCAGCAGCCTAGCCCAGGGGCAACCCTACGAGCAGTACTTC

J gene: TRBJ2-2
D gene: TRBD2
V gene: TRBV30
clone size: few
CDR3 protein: CAWSRTSLKSGELFF
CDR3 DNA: TGTGCCTGGAGTAGGACTAGCTTGAAGAGCGGGGAGCTGTTTTTT

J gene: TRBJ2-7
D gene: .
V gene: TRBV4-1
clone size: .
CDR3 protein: CASSQGIGSSYEQYF
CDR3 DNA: TGCGCCAGCAGCCAAGGTATTGGTTCCTCCTACGAGCAGTACTTC

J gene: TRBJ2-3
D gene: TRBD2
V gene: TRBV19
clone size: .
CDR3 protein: CASSTQTSVLRTDTQYF
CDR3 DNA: TGTGCCAGTAGTACCCAGACTAGCGTTCTTCGCACAGATACGCAGTATTTT

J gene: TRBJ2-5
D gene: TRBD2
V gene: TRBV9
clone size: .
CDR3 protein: CASSAGGRETQYF
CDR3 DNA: TGTGCCAGCAGCGCGGGGGGGAGGGAGACCCAGTACTTC

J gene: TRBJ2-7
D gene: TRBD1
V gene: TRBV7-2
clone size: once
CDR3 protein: CASSLPQNSPGTGTYEQYF
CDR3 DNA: TGTGCCAGCAGCTTACCTCAAAACTCTCCCGGGACAGGAACCTACGAGCAGTACTTC

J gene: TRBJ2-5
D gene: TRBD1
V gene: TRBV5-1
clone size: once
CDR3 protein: CASSLGQGQETQYF
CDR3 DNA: TGCGCCAGCAGCCTAGGACAGGGACAAGAGACCCAGTACTTC

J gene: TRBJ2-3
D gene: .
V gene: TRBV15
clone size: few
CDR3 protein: CATSTHGQNTDTQYF
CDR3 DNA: TGTGCCACCAGCACCCACGGACAGAACACAGATACGCAGTATTTT

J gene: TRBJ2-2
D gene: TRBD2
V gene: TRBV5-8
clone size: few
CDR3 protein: CASTGGGDTGELFF
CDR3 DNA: TGTGCCAGCACAGGCGGGGGAGACACCGGGGAGCTGTTTTTT

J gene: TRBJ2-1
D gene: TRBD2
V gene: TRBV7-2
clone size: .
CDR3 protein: CASRDLAGAPNEQFF
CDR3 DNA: TGTGCCAGCAGGGATCTAGCGGGAGCCCCCAATGAGCAGTTCTTC

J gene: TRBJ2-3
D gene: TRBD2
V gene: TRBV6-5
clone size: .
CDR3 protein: CASSYGASGSDTQYF
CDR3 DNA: TGTGCCAGCAGTTACGGGGCTAGCGGATCAGATACGCAGTATTTT

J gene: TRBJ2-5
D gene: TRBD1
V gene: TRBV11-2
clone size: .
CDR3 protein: CASSSPTGAPKTQYF
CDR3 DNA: TGTGCCAGCAGCTCTCCGACAGGGGCCCCGAAGACCCAGTACTTC

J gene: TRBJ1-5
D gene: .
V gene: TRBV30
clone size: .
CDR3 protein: CVWSAQGSPQHF
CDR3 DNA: TGTGTCTGGAGTGCACAGGGTTCCCCCCAGCATTTT

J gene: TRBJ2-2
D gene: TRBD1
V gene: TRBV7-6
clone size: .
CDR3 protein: CASSIGTAEVGELFF
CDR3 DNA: TGTGCCAGCAGCATAGGGACAGCCGAGGTCGGGGAGCTGTTTTTT

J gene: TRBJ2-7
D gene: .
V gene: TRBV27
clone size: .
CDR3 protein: CASSFPGVAYEQYF
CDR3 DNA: TGTGCCAGCAGTTTCCCCGGGGTTGCGTACGAGCAGTACTTC

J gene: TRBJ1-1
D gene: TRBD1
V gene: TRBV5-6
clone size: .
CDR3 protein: CASSPYPGQGIVAFF
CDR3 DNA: TGTGCCAGCAGCCCATACCCGGGACAGGGTATAGTAGCTTTCTTT

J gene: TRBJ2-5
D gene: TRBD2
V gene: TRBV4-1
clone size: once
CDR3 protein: CASSQVYRTRKNQETQYF
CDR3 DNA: TGCGCCAGCAGCCAAGTGTACAGGACTAGAAAAAATCAAGAGACCCAGTACTTC